The 20 T cell receptor beta chains listed next were all sequenced from one sample in a study of shared clonotypes between healthy human individuals. Only in-frame clones appear in the TCRdb table, and some are missing; sequencing was by immunoSEQ multiplex PCR. The table includes roughly 2.4 million clones, more than 90% detected once. The sequenced sample was naive CD4+ T cells sorted from blood. Subset indicated: CD45RA+ positively selected. These receptors all stem from a man younger than 35 in good health.

V and J are TRBV10-3 and TRBJ2-3, with 9 bases fitting TRBD2. From germline, CDR1 is ENHRY and CDR2 SYGVKD. CDR3 size: 15 residues. J lost 5 bases, V lost 3 bases, and 6 bases had no gene match. Here the CDR3 reads CAISDRGGAGDTQYF. The CDR3, as DNA: TGTGCCATCAGTGATCGCGGGGGGGCCGGAGATACGCAGTATTTT.

The chain carries TRBV11-3 and TRBJ2-5; 11 nucleotides align to TRBD2. Trimming cost V 4 bases and J 2 bases; bases outside gene matches: 6. Germline V CDR1 and CDR2: SGHNT, YENEEA. The CDR3 loop spans 16 amino acids. This CDR3 reads CASSSRTSGSQETQYF. CDR3 DNA: TGTGCCAGCAGCTCCCGGACTAGCGGGTCACAAGAGACCCAGTACTTC. Filled out from reference TRBV11-3 and TRBJ2-5, the complete variable domain reads EAGVVQSPRYKIIEKKQPVAFWCNPISGHNTLYWYLQNLGQGPELLIRYENEEAVDDSQLPKDRFSAERLKGVDSTLKIQPAELGDSAVYLCASSSRTSGSQETQYFGPGTRLLVL.

The chain links TRBV6-5 to TRBJ1-1, with a weak D call TRBD1 (5 bases). The length of the CDR3 is 14 residues. V dropped 2 bases and J dropped 2 bases, with 9 bases sitting between them. Germline-derived CDR1 and CDR2 are MNHEY and SVGAGI. CDR3 sequence: CASSYLGVNTEAFF. DNA of the CDR3: TGTGCCAGCAGTTACCTAGGGGTTAACACTGAAGCTTTCTTT.

CDR3 residues: CASSDPDRTRGYTF. The CDR3 nucleotides read TGTGCCAGCAGTGACCCCGACAGGACGAGAGGCTACACCTTC. The chain recombines TRBV25-1 with TRBJ1-2; D is possibly TRBD1 (6 bases). Germline V gene data show CDR1 as MGHDK and CDR2 as SYGVNS. CDR3 size: 14 residues. Trimming took off 3 bases at V and 8 bases at J, with 16 bases between the two ends.

This clone was seen just once. The rearrangement uses TRBV2 and TRBJ1-2; TRBD1 aligns across 12 bases. The junction had 7 bases not matched to a gene; V was cut back by 4 bases and J by 4 bases. CDR3 length equals 16 residues. Germline CDR1 and CDR2: SNHLY and FYNNEI. Here the CDR3 DNA reads TGTGCCAGCAGTGGCGGGACAGGGGGCGCGAGCTATGGCTACACCTTC. Its translation is CASSGGTGGASYGYTF.

The rearrangement uses TRBV28 and TRBJ1-3, with TRBD1 as a possible D gene (5 bases). With 7 bases removed from V and 9 bases from J, the gap between germline ends came to 25 bases. The V gene's germline CDR1 is MDHEN and CDR2 SYDVKM. The CDR3 consists of 16 residues. The CDR3 here is CASTIMGPAVGSTIYF. Here the CDR3 DNA reads TGTGCCAGCACCATAATGGGACCGGCTGTCGGGAGCACCATATATTTT.

This clone appeared a single time. The rearrangement links TRBV7-2 to TRBJ2-1; D might be TRBD2 (5 bases). With 1 base removed from V and 5 bases from J, the gap between germline ends came to 12 bases. This CDR3 spans 15 amino acids. Per germline, CDR1 SGHTA and CDR2 FQGNSA. As DNA, the CDR3 is TGTGCCAGCAGCTTAGGGAGCGGAAGGAACAATGAGCAGTTCTTC. Encoded protein: CASSLGSGRNNEQFF.

Notes on this clone: The same CDR3 arises from other DNA sequences in this sample as well. The V call is TRBV5-6, the J call TRBJ2-3, with D uncertain. The V and J ends lost 4 bases and 3 bases respectively, with 6 bases between them. Germline assignment: CDR1 SGHDT and CDR2 YYEEEE. The CDR3 is 12 amino acids. The CDR3 DNA is TGTGCCAGCAGCCCCGGGACAGATACGCAGTATTTT. Translation: CASSPGTDTQYF.

This clone was observed a single time. The rearrangement uses TRBV7-2 and TRBJ1-4; a weak D match, TRBD1 (5 bases). Deletions cut 5 bases from V and 0 bases from J, with 13 bases between. This CDR3 is built from 16 residues. Germline V gene sequence: CDR1 SGHTA, CDR2 FQGNSA. The CDR3 here is CASSPGTAATNEKLFF. In DNA, the CDR3 is TGTGCCAGCAGCCCGGGGACGGCCGCAACTAATGAAAAACTGTTTTTT.

This clone was counted once. This chain links TRBV2 with TRBJ2-2; possible D gene TRBD1, 6 bases. CDR3 size: 14 residues. In germline, CDR1 is SNHLY, CDR2 FYNNEI. V lost 5 bases and J lost 5, with 12 bases in between. CDR3 coding DNA: TGTGCCAGCAGTTCCATACAGGGAACCGGGGAGCTGTTTTTT. It yields the protein CASSSIQGTGELFF.

This sequence joins TRBV11-2 and TRBJ1-5, with D possibly matching TRBD1 (5 bases). V gave up 5 bases and J gave up 4 bases, with 15 bases separating them. CDR1 and CDR2 (germline): SGHAT, FQNNGV. The CDR3 sequence is 15 residues long. The CDR3 region is CASSAPVGGNQPQHF. The CDR3 coding sequence is TGTGCCAGCAGCGCCCCCGTGGGGGGTAATCAGCCCCAGCATTTT.

A single count supports this clone. V is TRBV28 and J is TRBJ2-5; D remains ambiguous. This CDR3 spans 17 amino acids. CDR1 is MDHEN and CDR2 is SYDVKM in the germline V gene. V lost 1 base and J lost 2, with 17 bases in between. CDR3 region: CASSLSGPTRRQETQYF. The CDR3 nucleotides read TGTGCCAGCAGTTTATCTGGCCCCACACGACGGCAAGAGACCCAGTACTTC.

The J gene is TRBJ2-5, the V gene TRBV7-9; a weak D match, TRBD1 (5 bases). Per the germline V gene, CDR1 is SEHNR and CDR2 is FQNEAQ (reference sequence). The CDR3 is made up of 15 amino acids. V shed 4 bases and J shed 1 base, with 13 bases lying between them. The CDR3, as DNA: TGTGCCAGCAGCTACTTTCTCAGGGTCCAAGAGACCCAGTACTTC. Residues: CASSYFLRVQETQYF.

For this clone: The same CDR3 arises from other DNA sequences in this sample as well. The rearrangement joins TRBV29-1 to TRBJ2-5; maybe TRBD2 (5 bases). Germline lookup yields CDR1 SQVTM and CDR2 ANQGSEA. V lost 4 bases and J 3 bases, leaving 9 bases between the germline ends. The CDR3 has 12 residues. CDR3 in amino acids: CSVGAGEETQYF. CDR3 bases: TGCAGCGTTGGGGCCGGGGAAGAGACCCAGTACTTC.

The V and J genes are TRBV28 and TRBJ2-7, with no clear D. Between the trimmed V and J ends, which lost 4 bases and 2 bases, there was a span of 9 bases. CDR3 size: 13 residues. Germline V gives CDR1 MDHEN, CDR2 SYDVKM. CDR3 DNA sequence: TGTGCCAGCAGTTATAAAACCCCCTACGAGCAGTACTTC. Translating gives CASSYKTPYEQYF. Complete variable domain (other parts from reference TRBV28 and TRBJ2-7): DVKVTQSSRYLVKRTGEKVFLECVQDMDHENMFWYRQDPGLGLRLIYFSYDVKMKEKGDIPEGYSVSREKKERFSLILESASTNQTSMYLCASSYKTPYEQYFGPGTRLTVT.

For the CDR3, the DNA is TGTGCCAGCAGCTTAGGATTGAAATCGCAGTTCTTC. Protein sequence: CASSLGLKSQFF. V is TRBV11-2 and J is TRBJ2-1; D remains ambiguous. The CDR3 has 12 amino acids. Germline-derived CDR1 and CDR2 are SGHAT and FQNNGV. The V end lost 1 base, the J end lost 12 bases, and 10 bases lay between the germline ends.

This sequence joins TRBV7-9 and TRBJ2-2; TRBD1 matches 8 bases. Per germline, CDR1 SEHNR and CDR2 FQNEAQ (reference sequence). J was trimmed by 2 bases and V by 5 bases; bases with no gene match: 4. This CDR3 is 15 amino acids long. The CDR3 is CASSNTGGNTGELFF. The CDR3 nucleotides read TGTGCCAGCAGCAATACAGGGGGTAACACCGGGGAGCTGTTTTTT.

This clone was detected once. This chain joins TRBV5-1 and TRBJ1-6, with 10 bases matching TRBD1. Germline V gives CDR1 SGHRS, CDR2 YFSETQ. The CDR3 has 18 amino acids. The junction had 9 bases not matched to a gene; V was cut back by 0 bases and J by 6 bases. CDR3 residues: CASSLVPGTGVANSPLHF. CDR3 sequence (DNA): TGCGCCAGCAGCTTGGTCCCAGGGACAGGGGTTGCTAATTCACCCCTCCACTTT.

The V call is TRBV10-1, the J call TRBJ2-1, with TRBD2 matching 9 bases. Germline loops: CDR1 WNHNN, CDR2 SYGVQD (reference sequence). V shed 0 bases and J 12 bases; nucleotides not matched to a gene: 3. The CDR3 consists of 13 residues. CDR3 nucleotides: TGCGCCAGCAGTGAGTCTCGGGGACTAGCGCAGTTCTTC. Its translation is CASSESRGLAQFF.

This chain joins TRBV6-5 and TRBJ1-3; no definite D call. The CDR3 runs 15 residues. Germline CDR1 is MNHEY and CDR2 is SVGAGI. V shed 0 bases and J shed 0 bases, with 6 bases lying between them. DNA of the CDR3: TGTGCCAGCAGTTACTCGGCGAGCTCTGGAAACACCATATATTTT. Its translation is CASSYSASSGNTIYF.